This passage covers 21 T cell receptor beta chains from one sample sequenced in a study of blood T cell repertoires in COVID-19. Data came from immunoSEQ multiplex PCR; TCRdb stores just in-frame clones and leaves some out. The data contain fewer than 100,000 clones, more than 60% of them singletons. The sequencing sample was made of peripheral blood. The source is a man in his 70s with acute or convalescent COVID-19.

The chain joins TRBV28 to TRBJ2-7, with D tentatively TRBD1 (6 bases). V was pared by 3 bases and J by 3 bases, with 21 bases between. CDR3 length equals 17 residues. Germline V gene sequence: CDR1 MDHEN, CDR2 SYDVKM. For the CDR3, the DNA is TGTGCCAGCAGTTTCCCCATCATCGGGACACAAGACTACGAGCAGTACTTC. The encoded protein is CASSFPIIGTQDYEQYF.

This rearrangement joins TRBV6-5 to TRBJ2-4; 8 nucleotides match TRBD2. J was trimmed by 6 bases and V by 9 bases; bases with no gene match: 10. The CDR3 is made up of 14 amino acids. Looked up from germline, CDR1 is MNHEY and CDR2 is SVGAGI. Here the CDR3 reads CASFLDSGVNIQYF. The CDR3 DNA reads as TGTGCCAGTTTCCTGGATAGCGGGGTAAACATTCAGTACTTC.

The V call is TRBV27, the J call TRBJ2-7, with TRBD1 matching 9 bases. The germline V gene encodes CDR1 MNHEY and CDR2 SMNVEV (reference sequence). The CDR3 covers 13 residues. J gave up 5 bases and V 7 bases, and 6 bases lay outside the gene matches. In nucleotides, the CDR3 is TGTGCCAGCAAGACAGGGGGACGCGACGAGCAGTACTTC. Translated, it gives CASKTGGRDEQYF.

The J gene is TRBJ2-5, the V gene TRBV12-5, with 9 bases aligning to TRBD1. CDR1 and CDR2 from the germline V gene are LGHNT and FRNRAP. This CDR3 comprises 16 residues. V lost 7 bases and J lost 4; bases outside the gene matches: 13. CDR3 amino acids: CASASGTGPSRETQYF. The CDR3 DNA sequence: TGTGCTAGTGCTTCCGGGACAGGGCCTTCAAGAGAGACCCAGTACTTC.

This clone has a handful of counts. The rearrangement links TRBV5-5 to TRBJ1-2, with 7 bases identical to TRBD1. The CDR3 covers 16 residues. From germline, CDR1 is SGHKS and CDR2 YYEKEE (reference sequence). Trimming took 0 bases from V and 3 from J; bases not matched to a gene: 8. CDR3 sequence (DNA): TGTGCCAGCAGCTTGGTGACAGGGAGTTGGGACTATGGCTACACCTTC. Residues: CASSLVTGSWDYGYTF.

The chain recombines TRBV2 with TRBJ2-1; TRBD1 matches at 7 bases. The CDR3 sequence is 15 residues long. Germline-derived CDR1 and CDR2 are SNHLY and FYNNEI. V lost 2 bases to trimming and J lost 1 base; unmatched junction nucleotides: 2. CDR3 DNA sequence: TGTGCCAGCAGTGAACGGGACAGTTCCTACAATGAGCAGTTCTTC. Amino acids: CASSERDSSYNEQFF. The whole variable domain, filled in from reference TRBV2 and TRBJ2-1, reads EPEVTQTPSHQVTQMGQEVILRCVPISNHLYFYWYRQILGQKVEFLVSFYNNEISEKSEIFDDQFSVERPDGSNFTLKIRSTKLEDSAMYFCASSERDSSYNEQFFGPGTRLTVL.

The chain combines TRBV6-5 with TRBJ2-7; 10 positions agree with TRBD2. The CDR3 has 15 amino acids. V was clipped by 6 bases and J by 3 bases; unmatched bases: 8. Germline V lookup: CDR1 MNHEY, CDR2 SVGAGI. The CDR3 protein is CASRKGGLAFYEQYF. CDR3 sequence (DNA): TGTGCCAGCAGAAAGGGGGGACTAGCGTTCTACGAGCAGTACTTC.

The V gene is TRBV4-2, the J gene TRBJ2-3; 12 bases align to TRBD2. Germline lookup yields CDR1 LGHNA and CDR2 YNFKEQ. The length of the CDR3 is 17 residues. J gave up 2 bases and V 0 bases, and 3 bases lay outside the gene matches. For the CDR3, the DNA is TGTGCCAGCAGCCAAGATTGGACTAGCGGGAACACAGATACGCAGTATTTT. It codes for CASSQDWTSGNTDTQYF.

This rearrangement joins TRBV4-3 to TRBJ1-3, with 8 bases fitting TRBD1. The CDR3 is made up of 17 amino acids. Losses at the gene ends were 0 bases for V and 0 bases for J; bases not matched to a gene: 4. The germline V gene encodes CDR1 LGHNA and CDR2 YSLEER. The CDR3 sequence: CASSQEIQGASGNTIYF. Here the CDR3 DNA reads TGCGCCAGCAGCCAAGAAATCCAGGGGGCCTCTGGAAACACCATATATTTT.

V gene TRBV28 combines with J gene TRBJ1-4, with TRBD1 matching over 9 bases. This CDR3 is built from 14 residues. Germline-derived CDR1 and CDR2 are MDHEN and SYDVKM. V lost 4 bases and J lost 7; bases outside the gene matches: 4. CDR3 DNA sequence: TGTGCCAGCAGTTCCCGACAGGGGGGTGAAAAACTGTTTTTT. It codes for CASSSRQGGEKLFF.

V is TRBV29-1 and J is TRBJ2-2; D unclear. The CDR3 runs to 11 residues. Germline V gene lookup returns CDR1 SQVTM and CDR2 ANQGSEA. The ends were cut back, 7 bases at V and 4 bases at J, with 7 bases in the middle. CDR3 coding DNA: TGCAGCGCCCGGTCCACCGGGGAGCTGTTTTTT. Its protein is CSARSTGELFF.

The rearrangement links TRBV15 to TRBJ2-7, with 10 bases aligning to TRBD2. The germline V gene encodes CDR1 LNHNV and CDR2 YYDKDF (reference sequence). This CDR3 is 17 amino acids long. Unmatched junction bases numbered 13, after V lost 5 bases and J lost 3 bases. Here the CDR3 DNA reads TGTGCCACCAGCCCCACGTTGGGTCCTAGCGGGAGCTACGAGCAGTACTTC. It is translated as CATSPTLGPSGSYEQYF.

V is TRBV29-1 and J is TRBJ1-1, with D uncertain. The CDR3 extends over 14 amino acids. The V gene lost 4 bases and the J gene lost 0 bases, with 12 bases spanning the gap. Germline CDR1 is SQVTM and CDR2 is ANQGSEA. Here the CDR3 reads CSVGGLHLNTEAFF. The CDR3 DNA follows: TGCAGCGTTGGAGGGCTTCACTTGAACACTGAAGCTTTCTTT.

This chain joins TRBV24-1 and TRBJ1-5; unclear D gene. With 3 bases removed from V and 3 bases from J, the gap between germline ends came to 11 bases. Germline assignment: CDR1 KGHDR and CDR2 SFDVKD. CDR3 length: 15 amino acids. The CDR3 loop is CATSDRTVLNQPQHF. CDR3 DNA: TGTGCCACCAGTGATAGAACAGTCCTCAATCAGCCCCAGCATTTT.

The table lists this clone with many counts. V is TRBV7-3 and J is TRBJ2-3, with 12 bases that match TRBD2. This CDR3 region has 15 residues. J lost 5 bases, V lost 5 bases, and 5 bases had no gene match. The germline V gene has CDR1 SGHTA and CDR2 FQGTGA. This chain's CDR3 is CASSRLAGGEDTQYF. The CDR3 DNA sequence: TGTGCCAGCAGCCGCCTAGCGGGAGGGGAAGATACGCAGTATTTT.

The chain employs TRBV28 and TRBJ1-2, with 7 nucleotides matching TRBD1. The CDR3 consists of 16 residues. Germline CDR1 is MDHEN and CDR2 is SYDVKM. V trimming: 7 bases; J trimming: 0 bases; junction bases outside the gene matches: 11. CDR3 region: CASNRQGFVSNYGYTF. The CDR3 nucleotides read TGTGCCAGCAACCGACAGGGATTTGTTTCTAACTATGGCTACACCTTC.

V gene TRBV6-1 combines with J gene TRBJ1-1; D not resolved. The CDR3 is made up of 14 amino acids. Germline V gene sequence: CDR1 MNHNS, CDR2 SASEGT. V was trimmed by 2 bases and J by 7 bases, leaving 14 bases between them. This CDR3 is CASSETTLRGEAFF. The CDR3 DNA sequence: TGTGCCAGCAGTGAAACCACCCTGCGGGGTGAAGCTTTCTTT.

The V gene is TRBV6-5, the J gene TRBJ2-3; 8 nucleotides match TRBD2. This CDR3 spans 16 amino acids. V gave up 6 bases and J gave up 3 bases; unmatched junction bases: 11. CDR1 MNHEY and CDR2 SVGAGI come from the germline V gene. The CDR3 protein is CASSYTSGGGTDTQYF. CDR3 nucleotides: TGTGCCAGCAGCTACACTAGCGGCGGCGGGACAGATACGCAGTATTTT.

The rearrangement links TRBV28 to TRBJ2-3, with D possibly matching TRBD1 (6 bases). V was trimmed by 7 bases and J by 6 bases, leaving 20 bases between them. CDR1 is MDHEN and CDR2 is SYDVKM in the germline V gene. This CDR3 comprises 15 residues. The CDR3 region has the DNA TGTGCCAGCATCTTAGGGGCGGCCCAGGGGGATACGCAGTATTTT. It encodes CASILGAAQGDTQYF.

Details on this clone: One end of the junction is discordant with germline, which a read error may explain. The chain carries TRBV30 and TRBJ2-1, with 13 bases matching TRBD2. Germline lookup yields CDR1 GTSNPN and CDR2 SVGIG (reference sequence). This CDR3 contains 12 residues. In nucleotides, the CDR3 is TGTGCCCGACTCGGGACTAGCGGGAAAAGACTCTTC. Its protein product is CARLGTSGKRLF.

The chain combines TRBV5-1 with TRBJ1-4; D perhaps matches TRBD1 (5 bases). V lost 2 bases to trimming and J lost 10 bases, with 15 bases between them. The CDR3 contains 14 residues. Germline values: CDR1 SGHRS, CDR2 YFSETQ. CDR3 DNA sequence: TGCGCCAGCAGCTTTAGCGGGGCCTCCTTAAAACTGTTTTTT. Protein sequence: CASSFSGASLKLFF.